These 28 T cell receptor beta chains originate from one sample sequenced in a study of PD-L1 blockade in urothelial cancer (dated by TCRdb to the late 2010s). Receptors were amplified or captured by the immunoSEQ multiplex PCR assay. TCRdb's version of the immuneACCESS table is confined to in-frame rearrangements and falls short of the full clone set. An unresolved V gene accounts for under half of the shortfall where checked; the remainder is of unknown origin. This sample has more than 45,000 clones in its table, and about 80% of those were observed once. Around 3.4% of the sample is taken by the ten largest. Here the sequenced sample was PBMCs, taken around atezolizumab (anti-PD-L1) treatment. Every receptor here comes from a man in his 70s with urothelial cancer.

Only one count was recorded for this clone. V and J are TRBV4-1 and TRBJ1-2, with D unclear. The CDR3 is made up of 19 amino acids. Per the germline V gene, CDR1 is MGHRA and CDR2 is YSYEKL. V was trimmed by 0 bases and J by 5 bases, leaving 25 bases between them. The CDR3 bases are TGCGCCAGCAGCCAAGACCGCTGGGGAGATGGAAATGGGAAGTATGGCTACACCTTC. Its protein product is CASSQDRWGDGNGKYGYTF.

V and J are TRBV6-5 and TRBJ1-3; a possible D gene is TRBD1 (5 bases). Trimming took off 2 bases at V and 0 bases at J, with 5 bases between the two ends. Germline V gives CDR1 MNHEY, CDR2 SVGAGI. This CDR3 comprises 14 residues. DNA of the CDR3: TGTGCCAGCAGTTACCAGGGCTCTGGAAACACCATATATTTT. Its translation: CASSYQGSGNTIYF.

The chain employs TRBV6-1 and TRBJ2-1; 9 nucleotides match TRBD1. Germline V gene data show CDR1 as MNHNS and CDR2 as SASEGT. Losses at the gene ends were 7 bases for V and 0 bases for J; bases not matched to a gene: 4. This CDR3 contains 15 residues. The CDR3 bases are TGTGCCAGCACTGGACAGGGGAGCTCCTACAATGAGCAGTTCTTC. It encodes CASTGQGSSYNEQFF.

This clone has a single count. The V and J genes are TRBV11-2 and TRBJ2-7, with D unresolved. Trimming removed 1 base from V and 0 bases from J, with 4 bases in between. From germline, CDR1 is SGHAT and CDR2 FQNNGV. The CDR3 has 13 residues. Written as DNA, the CDR3 is TGTGCCAGCAGCTTAGGGCCCTCCTACGAGCAGTACTTC. Translating gives CASSLGPSYEQYF.

The rearrangement links TRBV6-5 to TRBJ1-4; 9 bases match TRBD1. V was clipped by 4 bases and J by 13 bases; unmatched bases: 4. Germline-derived CDR1 and CDR2 are MNHEY and SVGAGI. The CDR3 spans 12 residues. CDR3 nucleotides: TGTGCCAGCAGTTCCCGGGACAGGGTACTGTTTTTT. This translates into CASSSRDRVLFF.

Judged by abundance, this clone is medium-sized (0.01 to 0.1%). The chain carries TRBV7-9 and TRBJ1-2; D call uncertain. Germline assignment: CDR1 SEHNR and CDR2 FQNEAQ (reference sequence). The length of the CDR3 is 12 residues. Trimming took off 5 bases at V and 6 bases at J, with 10 bases between the two ends. The CDR3: CASSPERDGYTF. CDR3 DNA sequence: TGTGCCAGCAGCCCAGAGCGGGATGGCTACACCTTC.

The chain links TRBV19 to TRBJ1-2, with D perhaps matching TRBD1 (5 bases). The CDR3 length is 14 residues. The germline CDR1 and CDR2 sequences are LNHDA and SQIVND (reference sequence). Trimming stripped 3 bases from V and 7 bases from J, with 15 bases between. Written as DNA, the CDR3 is TGTGCCAGTAGTATGGGGGGTTTCTTGCGTGGCTACACCTTC. Translating gives CASSMGGFLRGYTF.

The rearrangement uses TRBV11-2 and TRBJ2-3; 11 bases map to TRBD2. From germline, CDR1 is SGHAT and CDR2 FQNNGV. CDR3 length: 18 amino acids. Trimming took 1 base from V and 1 from J; bases not matched to a gene: 7. Here the CDR3 DNA reads TGTGCCAGCAGCTTAGTAGCGGGGGGGCCTCCCGGCACAGATACGCAGTATTTT. It yields the protein CASSLVAGGPPGTDTQYF.

The J gene is TRBJ2-3, the V gene TRBV7-2; 16 nucleotides agree with TRBD2. With 5 bases clipped from V and 9 bases from J, the junction kept 8 bases outside the gene matches. This CDR3 region has 16 residues. Germline values: CDR1 SGHTA, CDR2 FQGNSA. The CDR3 bases are TGTGCCAGCAGCCCGGGACTAGCGGGGGGGCAAGGGACGCAGTATTTT. Amino acids: CASSPGLAGGQGTQYF.

In its sample, this clone was seen a few times. V gene TRBV6-5 combines with J gene TRBJ2-2, with TRBD2 matching over 13 bases. V was pared by 1 base and J by 5 bases, with 1 base of the junction left unmatched. There are 16 residues in the CDR3. The germline V gene has CDR1 MNHEY and CDR2 SVGAGI. This CDR3 reads CASSYWTSGGTGELFF. In DNA form, the CDR3 reads TGTGCCAGCAGTTACTGGACTAGCGGGGGTACCGGGGAGCTGTTTTTT.

This chain links TRBV7-2 with TRBJ2-5, with 8 bases fitting TRBD1. V lost 1 base and J lost 5; bases outside the gene matches: 6. The V gene's germline CDR1 is SGHTA and CDR2 FQGNSA. This CDR3 is 15 amino acids long. The DNA for the CDR3 is TGTGCCAGCAGCTTAGGGGGACAGGCCGGGGAGACCCAGTACTTC. It specifies CASSLGGQAGETQYF.

This clone was observed a single time. The chain employs TRBV10-3 and TRBJ2-5; 9 nucleotides agree with TRBD2. The CDR3 is 14 amino acids. CDR1 is ENHRY and CDR2 is SYGVKD in the germline V gene. Trimming took 4 bases from V and 9 from J; bases not matched to a gene: 9. The CDR3 DNA reads as TGTGCCATCAGTGTAGGCGGGGGGGCAAGGGCCCAGTACTTC. This sequence encodes CAISVGGGARAQYF.

The chain has TRBV7-8 and TRBJ1-2; 7 bases agree with TRBD1. CDR1 SGHVS and CDR2 FQNEAQ come from the germline V gene. The CDR3 is 15 residues long. The V and J ends lost 4 bases and 6 bases, in that order; junction bases with no gene match: 11. The DNA for the CDR3 is TGTGCCAGCAGCTCCATCCACGCAGGGGGTCATGGCTACACCTTC. Protein sequence: CASSSIHAGGHGYTF. Full variable domain (missing parts from reference TRBV7-8 and TRBJ1-2): GAGVSQSPRYKVAKRGQDVALRCDPISGHVSLFWYQQALGQGPEFLTYFQNEAQLDKSGLPSDRFFAERPEGSVSTLKIQRTQQEDSAVYLCASSSIHAGGHGYTFGSGTRLTVV.

This rearrangement joins TRBV10-3 to TRBJ1-1, with a weak D call TRBD1 (5 bases). CDR1 and CDR2 from the germline V gene are ENHRY and SYGVKD. This CDR3 region has 13 residues. Trimming removed 6 bases from V and 1 base from J, with 9 bases in between. In nucleotides, the CDR3 is TGTGCCATCAGAACAGGATGGAACACTGAAGCTTTCTTT. Its protein is CAIRTGWNTEAFF.

The rearrangement joins TRBV7-3 to TRBJ2-2, with D possibly being TRBD2 (7 bases). V lost 2 bases to trimming and J lost 0 bases, with 13 bases between them. Germline CDR1 is SGHTA and CDR2 is FQGTGA. The CDR3 consists of 17 residues. Here the CDR3 DNA reads TGTGCCAGCAGCTTATCGGGGGGCAGGGCGAACACCGGGGAGCTGTTTTTT. Encoded protein: CASSLSGGRANTGELFF.

This clone was detected a few times. Written as DNA, the CDR3 is TGCGCCAGCAGCCAGAACACAGGGAACTATGGCTACACCTTC. Its protein is CASSQNTGNYGYTF. The chain uses TRBV4-1 and TRBJ1-2; a weak D match, TRBD1 (6 bases). V was shortened by 3 bases and J by 2 bases, with 10 bases between the two germline ends. This CDR3 is built from 14 residues. Germline CDR1 is MGHRA and CDR2 is YSYEKL.

The chain links TRBV7-6 to TRBJ2-1; TRBD1 agrees at 8 bases. The CDR3 loop spans 14 amino acids. Germline CDR1 reads SGHVS; CDR2 reads FNYEAQ. Trimming took 5 bases from V and 13 from J; bases not matched to a gene: 13. CDR3 nucleotide sequence: TGTGCCAGCAGCCCCCCCGTAGACAGGGGAGAACAGTTCTTC. Translating gives CASSPPVDRGEQFF.

This clone was detected only once. This chain joins TRBV5-1 and TRBJ2-7; D ambiguous. CDR3 size: 13 residues. CDR1 SGHRS and CDR2 YFSETQ come from the germline V gene. The V end was cut by 3 bases, the J end by 7 bases, with 14 bases between. CDR3 region: CASSSPQANEQYF. CDR3 sequence (DNA): TGCGCCAGCAGCTCGCCGCAGGCTAATGAGCAGTACTTC. The full variable domain, in which reference TRBV5-1 and TRBJ2-7 provide the parts outside the CDR3, is KAGVTQTPRYLIKTRGQQVTLSCSPISGHRSVSWYQQTPGQGLQFLFEYFSETQRNKGNFPGRFSGRQFSNSRSEMNVSTLELGDSALYLCASSSPQANEQYFGPGTRLTVT.

The chain combines TRBV6-5 with TRBJ1-6, with D perhaps matching TRBD1 (5 bases). The CDR3 runs to 14 residues. Germline assignment: CDR1 MNHEY and CDR2 SVGAGI. The germline V and J ends were trimmed by 1 base and 7 bases, with 8 bases remaining between them. The DNA of the CDR3 is TGTGCCAGCAGTTACTGGGGGGAAAATTCACCCCTCCACTTT. Amino acid sequence: CASSYWGENSPLHF.

The chain couples TRBV6-1 to TRBJ2-3; D not resolved. CDR3 length equals 13 residues. CDR1 is MNHNS and CDR2 is SASEGT in the germline V gene. The V end lost 4 bases, the J end lost 6 bases, and 11 bases lay between the germline ends. CDR3 DNA: TGTGCCAGCAGTGTTAATATCTACGATACGCAGTATTTT. As protein: CASSVNIYDTQYF.

The rearrangement joins TRBV28 to TRBJ1-2, with D maybe TRBD1 (6 bases). Trimming removed 3 bases at V and 6 bases at J, with 17 bases between. Per the germline V gene, CDR1 is MDHEN and CDR2 is SYDVKM. The CDR3 runs to 15 residues. The CDR3 region has the DNA TGTGCCAGCAGTTTCGGCGTCACAGGGTCTGATGGCTACACCTTC. Encoded protein: CASSFGVTGSDGYTF.

The sample holds one count of this clone. The chain uses TRBV5-6 and TRBJ1-3; 7 nucleotides match TRBD1. The CDR3 totals 16 residues. The junction had 5 bases not matched to a gene; V was cut back by 2 bases and J by 0 bases. Germline V lookup: CDR1 SGHDT, CDR2 YYEEEE. CDR3 coding DNA: TGTGCCAGCAGCTTTAGGGGGCCCTCCTCTGGAAACACCATATATTTT. It is translated as CASSFRGPSSGNTIYF.

The genes are TRBV5-1 and TRBJ1-1; D may be TRBD1 (5 bases). The CDR3 length is 14 residues. Germline CDR1 and CDR2: SGHRS and YFSETQ. The V and J ends lost 6 bases and 5 bases respectively, with 17 bases between them. The CDR3 nucleotides are TGCGCCAGCAAAACGGGGGTCGCGGGAACTGAAGCTTTCTTT. It translates to CASKTGVAGTEAFF.

The chain has TRBV5-4 and TRBJ2-7, with D possibly TRBD1 on 6 matching bases. Trimming left V 3 bases short and J 2 bases short, with 12 bases between. The CDR3 spans 14 residues. The germline CDR1 and CDR2 sequences are SGHNT and YYREEE (reference sequence). The DNA for the CDR3 is TGTGCCAGCAGCTCGCGGACAGCCCCCTACGAGCAGTACTTC. It encodes CASSSRTAPYEQYF.

This chain links TRBV4-3 with TRBJ2-7; possible D gene TRBD1, 5 bases. The CDR3 is made up of 16 amino acids. Per germline, CDR1 LGHNA and CDR2 YSLEER. Trimming removed 0 bases from V and 2 bases from J, with 14 bases in between. The chain's CDR3 is CASSQEVQGATYEQYF. The CDR3 coding sequence is TGCGCCAGCAGCCAAGAAGTTCAGGGCGCCACCTACGAGCAGTACTTC.

The CDR3 DNA reads as TGTGCCAGCAACCCGGGGGGGCAGACCTACGAGCAGTACTTC. This codes for CASNPGGQTYEQYF. The chain joins TRBV7-9 to TRBJ2-7; 8 bases match TRBD2. Trimming cost V 7 bases and J 2 bases; bases outside gene matches: 7. This CDR3 spans 14 amino acids. The germline V gene encodes CDR1 SEHNR and CDR2 FQNEAQ (reference sequence).

The rearrangement joins TRBV7-9 to TRBJ1-1; a possible D gene is TRBD1 (6 bases). The V and J ends lost 1 base and 11 bases respectively, with 8 bases between them. The length of the CDR3 is 11 residues. Germline V gives CDR1 SEHNR, CDR2 FQNEAQ (reference sequence). CDR3 coding DNA: TGTGCCAGCAGCTTAGGTCAGGGGGCTTTCTTT. Encoded protein: CASSLGQGAFF.

The chain is built from TRBV19 and TRBJ2-5; D perhaps matches TRBD2 (6 bases). Trimming removed 7 bases from V and 5 bases from J, with 17 bases in between. CDR3 length: 14 amino acids. Germline V gives CDR1 LNHDA, CDR2 SQIVND (reference sequence). CDR3 sequence reads: CASTPPGAGETQYF. The DNA of the CDR3 is TGTGCCAGTACCCCCCCTGGGGCGGGGGAGACCCAGTACTTC.